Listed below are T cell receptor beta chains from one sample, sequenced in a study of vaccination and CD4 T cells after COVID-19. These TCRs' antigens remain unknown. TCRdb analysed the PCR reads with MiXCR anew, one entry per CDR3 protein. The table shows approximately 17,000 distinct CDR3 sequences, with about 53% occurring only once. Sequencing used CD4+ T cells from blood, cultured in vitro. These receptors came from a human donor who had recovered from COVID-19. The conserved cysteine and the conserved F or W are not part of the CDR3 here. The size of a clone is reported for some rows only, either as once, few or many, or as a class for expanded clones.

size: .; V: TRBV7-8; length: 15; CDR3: ASTRSEFTGMSAEQY
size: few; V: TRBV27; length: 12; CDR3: ASRFSRNTGELF
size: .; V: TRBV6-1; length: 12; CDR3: ASSPRGTSYEQY
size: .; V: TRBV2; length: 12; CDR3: ASSVAGDNQPQH
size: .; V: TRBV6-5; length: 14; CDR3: ASSYSDRRSSYEQY
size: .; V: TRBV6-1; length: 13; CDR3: ASRRDVSSYNEQF
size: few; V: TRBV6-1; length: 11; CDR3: ASRRQGGDTQY
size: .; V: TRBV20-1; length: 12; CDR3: SADSVSNRETQY
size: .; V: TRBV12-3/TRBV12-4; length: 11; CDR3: ASSVQGSSEAF
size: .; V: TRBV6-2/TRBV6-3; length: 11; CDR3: ASRPTGRYGYT
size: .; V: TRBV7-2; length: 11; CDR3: ASSSAGVWGYT
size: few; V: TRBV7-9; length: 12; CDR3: ASSLGGPGNTIY
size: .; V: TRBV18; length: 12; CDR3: ASSPTSSTDTQY
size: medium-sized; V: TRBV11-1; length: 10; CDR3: ASSLVVDTQY
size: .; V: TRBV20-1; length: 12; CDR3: SARDPPVNYGYT
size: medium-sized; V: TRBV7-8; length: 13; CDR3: ASSLALQGASPLH
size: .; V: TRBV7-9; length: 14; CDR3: ASSLDGTSDNYEQY
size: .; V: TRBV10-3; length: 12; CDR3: AISEALDSNEQF
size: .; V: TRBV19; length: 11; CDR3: ASTTSLSGGYT
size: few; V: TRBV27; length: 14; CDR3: ASSLRSREGTGELF
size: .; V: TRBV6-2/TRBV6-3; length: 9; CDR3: ASSHGLEQF
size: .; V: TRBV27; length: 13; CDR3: ASSFRMDRNQPQH
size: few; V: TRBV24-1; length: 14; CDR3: ATSDAGTSGGYEQF
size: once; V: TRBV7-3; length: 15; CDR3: ASSATPGGTNTGELF
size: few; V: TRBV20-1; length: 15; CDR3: SARDLMVAGGTGELF
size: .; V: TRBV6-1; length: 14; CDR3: ASTASRVLYDQPQH
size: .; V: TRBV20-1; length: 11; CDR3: SARKDRNTEAF
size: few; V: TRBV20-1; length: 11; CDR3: SASVGSSYEQY
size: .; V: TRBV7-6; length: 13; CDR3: ASSLDGRGQGEAF
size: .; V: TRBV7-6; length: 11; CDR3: ASSPETGTAQH
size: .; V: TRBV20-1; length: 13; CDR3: SATKGRADDSPLH
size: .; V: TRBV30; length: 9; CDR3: AWSFQGEQF
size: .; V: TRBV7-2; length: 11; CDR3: ASSAAASEKLF
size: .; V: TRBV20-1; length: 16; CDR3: SARDPLRALAGGDTQY
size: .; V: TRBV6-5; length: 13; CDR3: ASSYSRNRGYEQY
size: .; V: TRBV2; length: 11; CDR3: ASSAGEADGYT
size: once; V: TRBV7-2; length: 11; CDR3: ASSLGRQETQY
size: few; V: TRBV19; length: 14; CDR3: ASSHGFSSGANVLT
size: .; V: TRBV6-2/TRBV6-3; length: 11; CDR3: ASSSTGNYGYT
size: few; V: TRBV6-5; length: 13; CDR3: ASSYVGGSGLGQF
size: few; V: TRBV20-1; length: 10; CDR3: SANRDNYGYT
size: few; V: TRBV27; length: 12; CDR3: ASSLWGREETQY
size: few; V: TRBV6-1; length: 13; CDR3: ASSEFSSLSSPLH
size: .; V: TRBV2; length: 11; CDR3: ASSELPTGELF
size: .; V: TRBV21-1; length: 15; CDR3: ASSKVNRGKCPMEQY
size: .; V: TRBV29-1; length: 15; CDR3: SIYRGSVGTENTEAF
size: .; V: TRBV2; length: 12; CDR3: ASCLAFSTDTQY
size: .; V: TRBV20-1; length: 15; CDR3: SASGLAGGPGTGELF
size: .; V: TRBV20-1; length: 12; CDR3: SAIKAGGRNTQY
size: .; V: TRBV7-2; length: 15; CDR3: ASSPSWLGGIYYGYT
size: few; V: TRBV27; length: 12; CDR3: ASSSQRSGDEQF
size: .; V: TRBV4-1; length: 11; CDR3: ASSQEAGDTQY